This record covers a single T cell receptor beta chain. The V gene lost 5 bases and the J gene lost 5 bases, with 12 bases spanning the gap. This CDR3 has 13 residues. The germline V gene encodes CDR1 SGHTA and CDR2 FQGNSA. Per the original data handling: Amplification of reference gene primers was used by the study to estimate nucleated cell counts. Some clones are missing from TCRdb's copy, which holds only in-frame ones; the method was immunoSEQ multiplex PCR. That table supplies the V and J calls and clone size; D and trimming were determined from the DNA. The sample contains 68,000 or so clones, 79% of which appear only once. The data stem from a study of blood T cell repertoires in COVID-19. Across the whole study: COVID-19 samples from acute and convalescent phases originated in the United States, Italy and Spain. From T cells, B-cell-depleted T cells, or PBMCs came the material, which was cDNA or gDNA.

Source material: peripheral blood. This TCR was sampled from a human donor in a cohort sampled during active COVID-19. This chain joins TRBV7-2 and TRBJ2-5; D is uncertain. The CDR3 nucleotides are TGTGCCAGCAGCGTCATAAGAGTTGAGACCCAGTACTTC. Protein sequence: CASSVIRVETQYF. The full variable domain, with the rest looked up from reference TRBV7-2 and TRBJ2-5, is GAGVSQSPSNKVTEKGKDVELRCDPISGHTALYWYRQSLGQGLEFLIYFQGNSAPDKSGLPSDRFSAERTGGSVSTLTIQRTQQEDSAVYLCASSVIRVETQYFGPGTRLLVL.